Below, 11 T cell receptor beta chains from the same sample are listed, as sequenced in a study of identifying expanded T cells in peripheral blood. Data came from immunoSEQ multiplex PCR; TCRdb stores just in-frame clones and leaves some out. This table has under 150,000 clones, approximately 86% appearing once. The specimen was blood. Receptors originate from a person aged 18-70 years in good health.

The count of this clone is one. The gene calls are TRBV29-1 and TRBJ2-3, with D perhaps TRBD1 or TRBD2 (6 bases each). V dropped 7 bases and J dropped 3 bases, with 14 bases sitting between them. The CDR3 consists of 13 residues. Germline V gene lookup returns CDR1 SQVTM and CDR2 ANQGSEA. CDR3 sequence reads: CSEGGTQTDTQYF. CDR3 in DNA: TGCAGCGAAGGGGGGACTCAGACAGATACGCAGTATTTT.

This chain uses TRBV27 with TRBJ1-2; D gene unclear. The CDR3 has 17 residues. In germline, CDR1 is MNHEY, CDR2 SMNVEV (reference sequence). V lost 5 bases and J lost 1, with 20 bases in between. Here the CDR3 reads CASSTWTGSSLNYGYTF. CDR3 coding DNA: TGTGCCAGCAGTACATGGACGGGTTCGTCTCTTAACTATGGCTACACCTTC.

This clone occurred once. The gene calls are TRBV29-1 and TRBJ2-1; D is perhaps TRBD2 (6 bases). This CDR3 spans 14 amino acids. The germline CDR1 and CDR2 sequences are SQVTM and ANQGSEA. Trimming took off 7 bases at V and 3 bases at J, with 16 bases between the two ends. CDR3 amino acids: CSGRGATSYNEQFF. CDR3 nucleotides: TGCAGCGGCCGCGGGGCTACTAGCTACAATGAGCAGTTCTTC.

The rearrangement uses TRBV20-1 and TRBJ2-1; D gene ambiguous. The CDR3 is 11 residues long. The V and J ends lost 3 bases and 4 bases respectively, with 4 bases between them. Germline V lookup: CDR1 DFQATT, CDR2 SNEGSKA (reference sequence). The CDR3 region has the DNA TGCAGTGCTAGCCTGTACAATGAGCAGTTCTTC. It yields the protein CSASLYNEQFF.

CDR3: CASSQIVAGDSPLHF. The CDR3 DNA follows: TGTGCCAGCAGTCAAATAGTGGCCGGTGATTCACCCCTCCACTTT. The V and J genes are TRBV25-1 and TRBJ1-6; D ambiguous. Trimming pared 5 bases from V and 8 bases from J, leaving 16 bases between. The CDR3 spans 15 residues. Germline lookup yields CDR1 MGHDK and CDR2 SYGVNS.

The J gene is TRBJ1-5, the V gene TRBV30; D possibly corresponds to TRBD1 (6 bases). Per the germline V gene, CDR1 is GTSNPN and CDR2 is SVGIG (reference sequence). Trimming took off 1 base at V and 6 bases at J, with 10 bases between the two ends. This CDR3 has 13 residues. This chain's CDR3 is CAWSAGASQPQHF. The CDR3 nucleotides are TGTGCCTGGAGTGCAGGGGCAAGTCAGCCCCAGCATTTT.

The V and J genes are TRBV29-1 and TRBJ2-1; D gene ambiguous. The CDR3 has 14 residues. Germline values: CDR1 SQVTM, CDR2 ANQGSEA. Trimming shortened V by 4 bases and J by 0 bases, and 10 bases separated the two germline ends. CDR3 sequence (DNA): TGCAGCGTTGCAAGGCAAAGCTCCTACAATGAGCAGTTCTTC. This gives the protein CSVARQSSYNEQFF.

The CDR3 nucleotides read TGTGCCAGCAGTGTAGAGGCTTTGTACCAAGAGACCCAGTACTTC. It specifies CASSVEALYQETQYF. The rearrangement joins TRBV2 to TRBJ2-5; D gene ambiguous. Germline lookup yields CDR1 SNHLY and CDR2 FYNNEI. The germline V and J ends were trimmed by 4 bases and 0 bases, with 12 bases remaining between them. CDR3 length: 15 amino acids.

This chain uses TRBV9 with TRBJ1-2, with D unclear. The CDR3 runs 14 residues. Trimming removed 0 bases at V and 1 base at J, with 7 bases between. The V gene's germline CDR1 is SGDLS and CDR2 YYNGEE. CDR3 nucleotide sequence: TGTGCCAGCAGCGTAGCTAACCGTAACTATGGCTACACCTTC. Translated, it gives CASSVANRNYGYTF.

This rearrangement joins TRBV7-3 to TRBJ1-6; the D gene is possibly TRBD1 (5 bases). This CDR3 has 16 amino acids. Germline loops: CDR1 SGHTA, CDR2 FQGTGA. V was pared by 3 bases and J by 0 bases, with 9 bases between. The CDR3 DNA is TGTGCCAGCAGCTTTGACAGTAGCTCCTATAATTCACCCCTCCACTTT. Amino acid sequence: CASSFDSSSYNSPLHF.

This rearrangement joins TRBV14 to TRBJ1-2, with 7 bases identical to TRBD1. CDR1 and CDR2 (germline): SGHDN, FVKESK. Trimming at V came to 4 bases and at J to 2 bases, leaving 10 bases not matched to a gene. This CDR3 is built from 16 residues. The CDR3: CASSLTGVHPNYGYTF. The CDR3 nucleotides are TGTGCCAGCAGCCTAACAGGGGTTCATCCCAACTATGGCTACACCTTC.